These T cell receptor beta chains were read from a single sample in a study of T cell responses to AZD1222 COVID-19 vaccine. Generated by immunoSEQ multiplex PCR, the TCRdb table keeps only in-frame clones and is missing some. This sample has about 73,000 clones, with roughly 89% found just once. The input for sequencing was peripheral blood, taken 28 days after the second AZD1222 dose. The receptors here all came from an adult who received the AZD1222 COVID-19 vaccine. Both conserved end residues are part of each CDR3. Fields, in order: J gene, V gene, clone size, D gene, CDR3 DNA, CDR3 protein. A D gene is named only where the DNA matches it firmly. Size is omitted from some rows. Given values are once, few, many or a class for expanded clones.

TRBJ1-1 | TRBV27 | . | . | TGTGCCAGCAGCTTCGGGGGGAACACTGAAGCTTTCTTT | CASSFGGNTEAFF
TRBJ1-3 | TRBV5-5 | once | . | TGTGCCAGCAGCTTGGACTCTGGAAACACCATATATTTT | CASSLDSGNTIYF
TRBJ2-2 | TRBV3-1/TRBV3-2 | . | . | TGTGCCAGCAAGCGGGTCGGGGAGCTGTTTTTT | CASKRVGELFF
TRBJ2-1 | TRBV4-1 | . | TRBD2 | TGCGCCAGCAGCCAAGGAGGACTAGCGGGGAGCTCCTACAATGAGCAGTTCTTC | CASSQGGLAGSSYNEQFF
TRBJ1-1 | TRBV10-3 | few | TRBD1 | TGTGCCATCAGGCCGACAGGGGGCCGGAACACTGAAGCTTTCTTT | CAIRPTGGRNTEAFF
TRBJ2-3 | TRBV9 | . | TRBD1 | TGTGCCAGCAGCGCCCGGACAGGGCTGGATACGCAGTATTTT | CASSARTGLDTQYF
TRBJ2-2 | TRBV7-9 | . | . | TGTGCCAGCAGCCCACGATTCACCGGGGAGCTGTTTTTT | CASSPRFTGELFF
TRBJ2-3 | TRBV9 | once | . | TGTGCCAGCAGCGTAGGGGTTGGCACAGATACGCAGTATTTT | CASSVGVGTDTQYF
TRBJ2-1 | TRBV7-2 | . | TRBD1 | TGTGCCAGCAGCCCCCGACAGGGGAATGAGCAGTTCTTC | CASSPRQGNEQFF
TRBJ2-7 | TRBV27 | . | . | TGTGCCAGCAGTTTATCGGCGGGACAGCTATCCTACGAGCAGTACTTC | CASSLSAGQLSYEQYF
TRBJ2-1 | TRBV7-2 | . | TRBD2 | TGTGCCAGCAGCCCTAGGGGTAGCGGGAAAATCTACAATGAGCAGTTCTTC | CASSPRGSGKIYNEQFF
TRBJ2-4 | TRBV9 | . | TRBD1 | TGTGCCAGCAGTGTCACCGGGACAGATCAGAACATTCAGTACTTC | CASSVTGTDQNIQYF
TRBJ1-5 | TRBV30 | . | TRBD1 | TGTGCCTGGACAGGGGGCGGCAATCAGCCCCAGCATTTT | CAWTGGGNQPQHF
TRBJ1-1 | TRBV2 | . | . | TGTGCCAGCAGTTTTCCGGGGGGGATGAACACTGAAGCTTTCTTT | CASSFPGGMNTEAFF
TRBJ1-1 | TRBV5-4 | few | . | TGTGCCAGCAGCTTGGGGGGGTCCCGGAACACTGAAGCTTTCTTT | CASSLGGSRNTEAFF
TRBJ2-2 | TRBV2 | . | . | TGTGCCAGCTCCCCCCCGGGGTCCGGGCTCACCGGGGAGCTGTTTTTT | CASSPPGSGLTGELFF
TRBJ2-5 | TRBV5-5 | . | . | TGTGCCAGCAGCTGGAGGAACCCGGGAATCCAAGAGACCCAGTACTTC | CASSWRNPGIQETQYF
TRBJ2-7 | TRBV19 | once | . | TGTGCCAGTAGTATAAGGCGGGGACCCTACGAGCAGTACTTC | CASSIRRGPYEQYF
TRBJ1-5 | TRBV7-8 | once | TRBD1 | TGTGCCAGCAGCCCCCTGGGGGCGACAGGGGCCAATAGCAATCAGCCCCAGCATTTT | CASSPLGATGANSNQPQHF
TRBJ2-1 | TRBV5-4 | . | TRBD1 | TGTGCCAGCAGCTTGGGGACAGGGTCCCACAATGAGCAGTTCTTC | CASSLGTGSHNEQFF
TRBJ2-7 | TRBV7-2 | . | TRBD1 | TGTGCCAGCAGCCGCACAGGGGTACCGTCCTACGAGCAGTACTTC | CASSRTGVPSYEQYF
TRBJ1-5 | TRBV6-5 | few | TRBD1 | TGTGCCAGCAGCCAACAGGGGGCTAACAATCAGCCCCAGCATTTT | CASSQQGANNQPQHF
TRBJ1-6 | TRBV30 | . | . | TGTGCCTGGAAAACGGGTGCACCCCTCCACTTT | CAWKTGAPLHF
TRBJ2-5 | TRBV18 | . | . | TGTGCCAGCTCTCCGAACCGGGTCCAAGAGACCCAGTACTTC | CASSPNRVQETQYF
TRBJ2-2 | TRBV7-9 | . | . | TGTGCCAGCAGCCCCTTAGCCGTCTCCGGGGAGCTGTTTTTT | CASSPLAVSGELFF
TRBJ2-3 | TRBV5-1 | . | TRBD2 | TGCGCCAGCAGCTTGGTAGGGGCGGGGGTCTTGAGCACAGATACGCAGTATTTT | CASSLVGAGVLSTDTQYF
TRBJ1-2 | TRBV6-4 | . | . | TGTGCCAGCAGTGAGGGGCGAAACTATGGCTACACCTTC | CASSEGRNYGYTF
TRBJ2-3 | TRBV7-9 | . | . | TGTGCCAGCAGCTTAGACGGCTCAGATACGCAGTATTTT | CASSLDGSDTQYF
TRBJ2-1 | TRBV5-1 | . | . | TGCGCCAGCAGCTTACTACTCAATGAGCAGTTCTTC | CASSLLLNEQFF
TRBJ2-5 | TRBV27 | . | TRBD2 | TGTGCCAGCAGTTTAGCGGGGGGTGGCACCCAGTACTTC | CASSLAGGGTQYF
TRBJ1-2 | TRBV18 | once | . | TGTGCCAGCTCACCACAGGGTTTGAACTATGGCTACACCTTC | CASSPQGLNYGYTF
TRBJ2-5 | TRBV9 | . | . | TGTGCCAGCAGCGTACTTTATCAAGGTACCCAGTACTTC | CASSVLYQGTQYF
TRBJ2-5 | TRBV27 | . | . | TGTGCCAGCGGCCCGGGGTTGGAGACCCAGTACTTC | CASGPGLETQYF
TRBJ2-6 | TRBV3-1/TRBV3-2 | once | . | TGTGCCAGCAGCCAAGATGTGGCCTCTGGGGCCAACGTCCTGACTTTC | CASSQDVASGANVLTF
TRBJ2-7 | TRBV6-5 | . | TRBD1 | TGTGCCAGCAGTTTAGGGGGGACAGGGGTATACGAGCAGTACTTC | CASSLGGTGVYEQYF
TRBJ1-6 | TRBV24-1 | . | TRBD1 | TGTGCCACCAGTGATCGCGGGGGACAGGGGCGCAGGTCTTATAATTCACCCCTCCACTTT | CATSDRGGQGRRSYNSPLHF
TRBJ1-6 | TRBV30 | . | TRBD1 | TGTGCCTGGAGTTGGGACAGGGGAAGTTCACCCCTCCACTTT | CAWSWDRGSSPLHF
TRBJ2-5 | TRBV5-6 | . | . | TGTGCCAGCAGCTTGGCCGGGGTGGAGACCCAGTACTTC | CASSLAGVETQYF
TRBJ1-5 | TRBV6-1 | . | . | TGTGCCAGCAGTGACTTTGGGGGGAGTTCCAATCAGCCCCAGCATTTT | CASSDFGGSSNQPQHF
TRBJ2-2 | TRBV5-4 | . | . | TGTGCCAGCAGCTTATCCAGAAACACCGGGGAGCTGTTTTTT | CASSLSRNTGELFF
TRBJ2-3 | TRBV7-9 | . | TRBD2 | TGTGCCAGCAGCCAGCCCGGGGGGGCCCCCACAGATACGCAGTATTTT | CASSQPGGAPTDTQYF
TRBJ1-2 | TRBV29-1 | . | . | TGCAGCGTGCCGAGGGAGGCTGGCTACACCTTC | CSVPREAGYTF
TRBJ1-2 | TRBV2 | . | . | TGTGCCAGCAGTGATCAGAGGATCAACTATGGCTACACCTTC | CASSDQRINYGYTF
TRBJ2-6 | TRBV6-5 | . | . | TGTGCCAGCAGTTACTTAGGTGGGGCCAACGTCCTGACTTTC | CASSYLGGANVLTF
TRBJ2-3 | TRBV10-3 | . | . | TGTGCCATCAGCTCGGTTGGGGGGGCTAAAAGCACAGATACGCAGTATTTT | CAISSVGGAKSTDTQYF
TRBJ1-1 | TRBV19 | . | . | TGTGCCAGTACCGTTCGGGGCACTGAAGCTTTCTTT | CASTVRGTEAFF
TRBJ1-5 | TRBV11-3 | . | TRBD1 | TGTGCCAGCAGCTTTGACCGGGACAGGGGGGGAATCGGGCCCCAGCATTTT | CASSFDRDRGGIGPQHF
TRBJ1-1 | TRBV10-3 | . | TRBD1 | TGTGCCATCAGAAGTGACAGGGAGCTGAACACTGAAGCTTTCTTT | CAIRSDRELNTEAFF
TRBJ1-1 | TRBV5-1 | . | TRBD1 | TGCGCCAGCAGCTTGTCAACAGGGGTGAACACTGAAGCTTTCTTT | CASSLSTGVNTEAFF
TRBJ2-2 | TRBV11-3 | . | . | TGTGCCAGCAGCTTAGATCCCACCGTCTTGGGGGAGCTGTTTTTT | CASSLDPTVLGELFF
TRBJ2-2 | TRBV6-5 | . | TRBD2 | TGTGCCAGCAGTCGCGGGGGGCGGGGCACCGGGGAGCTGTTTTTT | CASSRGGRGTGELFF
TRBJ2-5 | TRBV4-2 | once | . | TGTGCCAGCAGCCAAGAGGGGAGAGAGACCCAGTACTTC | CASSQEGRETQYF
TRBJ2-5 | TRBV12-3/TRBV12-4 | . | . | TGTGCCAGCAGCATCGGGAGCCAAGAGACCCAGTACTTC | CASSIGSQETQYF
TRBJ2-7 | TRBV7-9 | . | TRBD2 | TGTGCCAGCAGCGATCCTGGTAGCGGGGGATCCTACGAGCAGTACTTC | CASSDPGSGGSYEQYF
TRBJ1-2 | TRBV11-3 | . | . | TGTGCCAGCAGCCTTAGTGGGTTTGGCTACACCTTC | CASSLSGFGYTF
TRBJ2-3 | TRBV6-1 | . | . | TGTGCCAGCAGTGAAGCTGTGAGTACGCAGTATTTT | CASSEAVSTQYF
TRBJ1-1 | TRBV18 | once | . | TGTGCCAGCTCACCGAACCTCGACCAGGGAGCTTTCTTT | CASSPNLDQGAFF